This T cell receptor (beta chain) stems from a study of cytomegalovirus exposure and HLA in healthy donors. In the study overall: Previous work identified 100 million or so unique TCR beta sequences from 200 million or so T cells. Study-level findings and limits: HLA restriction was apparent for most CMV-associated TCR beta chains in a later analysis.

The study ran its PCR with 60 Vbeta and 13 Jbeta primers. Assay used: immunoSEQ multiplex PCR; TCRdb lists only in-frame clones, some missing. This sample's table reports around 140,000 clones. Of note for this clone: Its antigen is unknown.

V shed 0 bases and J shed 1 base, with 12 bases lying between them. In germline, CDR1 is MGHRA, CDR2 YSYEKL. The CDR3 covers 16 residues. This rearrangement joins TRBV4-1 to TRBJ1-2, with D uncertain. This receptor was identified in a male donor in good health and CMV-seronegative. Sequencing used PBMCs. CDR3 sequence (DNA): TGCGCCAGCAGCCAAGAAGTACAGCTACATAACTATGGCTACACCTTC. Residues: CASSQEVQLHNYGYTF.